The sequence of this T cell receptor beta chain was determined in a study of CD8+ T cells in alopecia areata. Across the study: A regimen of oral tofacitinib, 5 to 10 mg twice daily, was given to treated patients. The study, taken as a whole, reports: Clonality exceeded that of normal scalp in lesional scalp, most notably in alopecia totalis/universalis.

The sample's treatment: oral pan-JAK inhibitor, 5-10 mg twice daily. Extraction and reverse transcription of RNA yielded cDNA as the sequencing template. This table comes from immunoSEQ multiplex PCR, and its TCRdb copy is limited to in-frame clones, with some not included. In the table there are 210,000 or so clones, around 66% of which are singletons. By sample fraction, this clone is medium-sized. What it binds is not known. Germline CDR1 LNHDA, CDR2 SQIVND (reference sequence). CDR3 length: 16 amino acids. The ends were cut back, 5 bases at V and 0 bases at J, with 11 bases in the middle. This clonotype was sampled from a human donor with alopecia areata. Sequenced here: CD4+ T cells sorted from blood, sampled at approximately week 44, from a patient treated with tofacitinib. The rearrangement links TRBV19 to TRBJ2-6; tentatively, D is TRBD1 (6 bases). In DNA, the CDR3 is TGTGCCAGTAGTGCTGGACAGTCCTCTGGGGCCAACGTCCTGACTTTC. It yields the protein CASSAGQSSGANVLTF.